Given below is one T cell receptor beta chain in context. Its antigen is as yet unknown. This CDR3 is built from 14 residues. The trim removed 2 bases at V and 3 bases at J, leaving 4 bases unmatched. The record originates from a study of T cell repertoires in cytomegalovirus infection. As for the study in general: Alongside well-studied HLA-B-restricted CMV epitopes, recently identified HLA-C-restricted CMV epitopes were also used. CMV infection together with matching HLA type was indicated by public TCR beta signatures.

Study conclusions and caveats: What dominated the ex vivo response were HLA-C-restricted CMV-specific TCR beta clonotypes. There were carriers of CMV plus the relevant HLA, and cumulative public TCR beta family frequency identified them.

TCRdb passed the reads through MiXCR, listing each CDR3 protein once. The sample comprises some 120,000 distinct CDR3 sequences, around 32% of which are singletons, and roughly three fifths rests with the top ten. The V and J genes are TRBV7-1 and TRBJ2-7, with 7 bases lining up with TRBD1. TRBV7-1 is known as an ORF, though its function is uncertain. The sequencing used CD8+ T cells from cultured PBMCs, collected from culture after CMV antigen stimulation. The sequence was obtained from a human donor in good health (CMV status not recorded). Some clones in this sample may be carry-over from other donors' samples. The CDR3: CASSSRDRHYEQYF. DNA for the CDR3: TGTGCCAGCAGCTCACGGGACAGACACTACGAGCAGTACTTC.